The 28 T cell receptor beta chains below were found in one sample sequenced in a study of regulatory T cells in long-lasting Graves disease (dated by TCRdb to about 2021). The time point tag for this specimen amounts to: persistent/refractory GD, antithyroid drugs over 5 years with positive TRAb. RNA was extracted from PBMCs in TRIzol for both TCR sequencing and RNA sequencing. The library relied on multiplex PCR. The sample was run on an Illumina HiSeq 4000. To build TCR beta libraries, CDR3 regions were amplified by Arm-PCR using iRepertoire HTBI primers. TCRdb cleaned the public reads at Q25 with fastp, built clones with MiXCR and kept in-frame beta chains. Each CDR3 protein gets just one entry, which takes the most common genes and DNA from the rows behind it. The sample records 400,000 to 450,000 distinct CDR3 sequences, around 20% of which are singletons. Approximately 28% of the sample comes from the top ten.

The material was peripheral blood mononuclear cells (PBMCs), obtained when the disease was refractory, from a patient treated with antithyroid drugs. Receptors were obtained from a female donor with Graves disease.

The chain carries TRBV29-1 and TRBJ1-3, with D perhaps matching TRBD1 (5 bases). The CDR3 is 15 residues long. Germline values: CDR1 SQVTM, CDR2 ANQGSEA. V lost 5 bases, J lost 0 bases, and 14 bases lay in between. The CDR3: CSVWQGVHSGNTIYF. CDR3 coding DNA: TGCAGCGTTTGGCAGGGAGTACACTCTGGAAACACCATATATTTT.

CDR3 nucleotide sequence: TGCAGTGCTCAAGAAGGGGGCTACGAGCAGTACTTC. The encoded protein is CSAQEGGYEQYF. The genes are TRBV20-1 and TRBJ2-7; a possible D gene is TRBD1 (6 bases). The V end was cut by 5 bases, the J end by 3 bases, with 11 bases between. CDR3 size: 12 residues. Per germline, CDR1 DFQATT and CDR2 SNEGSKA (reference sequence).

Turning to this clonotype: This clone may be a read error of a much larger clone one base away. CDR3 sequence: CASSLAGGVIYEQHF. The CDR3, as DNA: TGTGCCAGCAGCTTAGCTGGCGGAGTCATCTACGAGCAGCACTTC. The chain has TRBV7-2 and TRBJ2-7, with D uncertain. The germline V gene has CDR1 SGHTA and CDR2 FQGNSA. The CDR3 runs 15 residues.

This clonotype was counted many times. The chain has TRBV12-3 or TRBV12-4 and TRBJ2-5, with TRBD2 matching over 7 bases. The CDR3 extends over 15 amino acids. With V trimmed by 3 bases and J by 4 bases, 8 bases remained unmatched. The CDR3 DNA reads TGTGCCAGCAGTTTTACGCTAGCGGTGGGAGAGACCCAGTACTTC. Amino acid sequence: CASSFTLAVGETQYF.

The V gene is TRBV6-1, the J gene TRBJ1-1; D gene uncertain. Germline values: CDR1 MNHNS, CDR2 SASEGT. The V end was cut by 6 bases, the J end by 8 bases, with 19 bases between. The CDR3 has 14 amino acids. The CDR3 region is CASRTTLDFPEAFF. The CDR3 nucleotides are TGTGCCAGCAGAACCACTCTCGATTTCCCAGAAGCTTTCTTT.

In its sample, this clonotype was seen many times. The rearrangement uses TRBV13 and TRBJ1-6; D unclear. CDR1 PRHDT and CDR2 FYEKMQ come from the germline V gene (reference sequence). V was shortened by 1 base and J by 8 bases, with 15 bases between the two germline ends. The CDR3 consists of 16 residues. This CDR3 is CASSLVQLGLDSPLHF. CDR3 sequence (DNA): TGTGCCAGCAGCTTAGTCCAGTTGGGGTTGGATTCACCCCTCCACTTT.

Of note for this clonotype: An end of the junction differs from the germline gene, which may be a read error. CDR3 nucleotide sequence: TGTGCCAGCAGTTTAGGATATACAGGGAGGAGCACTGAAGCTTTCTTT. Encoded protein: CASSLGYTGRSTEAFF. The chain joins TRBV11-2 to TRBJ1-1, with D possibly TRBD1 on 6 matching bases. CDR1 SGHAT and CDR2 FQNNGV come from the germline V gene. The CDR3 loop spans 16 amino acids. Combining the CDR3 with reference TRBV11-2 and TRBJ1-1 gives the whole variable domain EAGVAQSPRYKIIEKRQSVAFWCNPISGHATLYWYQQILGQGPKLLIQFQNNGVVDDSQLPKDRFSAERLKGVDSTLKIQPAKLEDSAVYLCASSLGYTGRSTEAFFGQGTRLTVV.

This clonotype was detected only once. V usage is TRBV19 and J usage is TRBJ2-2, with D perhaps matching TRBD1 (6 bases). The CDR3 is made up of 16 amino acids. Germline lookup yields CDR1 LNHDA and CDR2 SQIVND (reference sequence). The germline V and J ends were trimmed by 3 bases and 0 bases, with 11 bases remaining between them. CDR3 nucleotides: TGTGCCAGTAGTATTTTCAGGGGCGCGAACACCGGGGAGCTGTTTTTT. Residues: CASSIFRGANTGELFF.

This chain connects TRBV6-1 to TRBJ1-6, with 7 nucleotides matching TRBD1. Germline values: CDR1 MNHNS, CDR2 SASEGT. The CDR3 covers 15 residues. The ends lost 6 bases at V and 8 bases at J; junction bases unmatched: 10. The CDR3 nucleotides read TGTGCCAGCAGCCCCACCGGGACAGCCTATTCACCCCTCCACTTT. Translation: CASSPTGTAYSPLHF.

J is TRBJ2-2 and V is TRBV2, with D maybe TRBD2 (5 bases). Germline V gene lookup returns CDR1 SNHLY and CDR2 FYNNEI. V was pared by 4 bases and J by 5 bases, with 11 bases between. This CDR3 has 14 residues. The CDR3 nucleotides read TGTGCCAGCAGTGTACCCAGCGGAACCGGGGAGCTGTTTTTT. It codes for CASSVPSGTGELFF. Complete variable domain (other parts from reference TRBV2 and TRBJ2-2): EPEVTQTPSHQVTQMGQEVILRCVPISNHLYFYWYRQILGQKVEFLVSFYNNEISEKSEIFDDQFSVERPDGSNFTLKIRSTKLEDSAMYFCASSVPSGTGELFFGEGSRLTVL.

This chain uses TRBV6-1 with TRBJ2-1, with 11 bases aligning to TRBD2. In germline, CDR1 is MNHNS, CDR2 SASEGT. V shed 2 bases and J 10 bases; nucleotides not matched to a gene: 4. The CDR3 has 14 amino acids. The CDR3 DNA follows: TGTGCCAGCAGTGAACTAGCGGGAGGTGGGGAGCAGTTCTTC. This translates into CASSELAGGGEQFF.

About this clonotype itself: This may arise from a read error, as a much more abundant clone is one base away. The chain has TRBV11-3 and TRBJ2-2, with D perhaps TRBD1 or TRBD2 (6 bases each). Germline CDR1 SGHNT, CDR2 YENEEA. The CDR3 covers 15 residues. The V gene lost 0 bases and the J gene lost 4 bases, with 9 bases spanning the gap. The CDR3 coding sequence is TGTGCCAGCAGCTTAGATCGGGGGCCCACCGGGGAGCTGTTTTTT. Protein: CASSLDRGPTGELFF.

This chain links TRBV6-9 with TRBJ1-1, with unresolved D. The V and J ends lost 3 bases and 0 bases respectively, with 8 bases between them. The CDR3 has 14 amino acids. Germline CDR1 reads MNHGY; CDR2 reads SVAAGI. The CDR3 bases are TGTGCCAGCAGTTACAGATTGTTGAACACTGAAGCTTTCTTT. This sequence encodes CASSYRLLNTEAFF.

This clonotype has more than one count but fewer than ten. V and J are TRBV7-2 and TRBJ1-1; TRBD1 matches at 9 bases. CDR3 length: 16 amino acids. Germline CDR1 and CDR2: SGHTA and FQGNSA. The V and J ends lost 3 bases and 5 bases, in that order; junction bases with no gene match: 10. CDR3 coding DNA: TGTGCCAGCAGCTTTACAGGGGGCTATTCGATAACTGAAGCTTTCTTT. Its protein product is CASSFTGGYSITEAFF.

In this sample, this clonotype turned up a few times. The chain recombines TRBV11-1 with TRBJ1-6, with D hard to call. V was shortened by 2 bases and J by 7 bases, with 12 bases between the two germline ends. The CDR3 has 15 residues. Per the germline V gene, CDR1 is SGHAT and CDR2 is FQDESV (reference sequence). The CDR3 bases are TGTGCCAGCAGCTTATTCGCTTCTCCGAATTCACCCCTCCACTTT. It translates to CASSLFASPNSPLHF. Full variable domain (remainder filled in from reference TRBV11-1 and TRBJ1-6): EAEVAQSPRYKITEKSQAVAFWCDPISGHATLYWYRQILGQGPELLVQFQDESVVDDSQLPKDRFSAERLKGVDSTLKIQPAELGDSAMYLCASSLFASPNSPLHFGNGTRLTVT.

As DNA, the CDR3 is TGCGCCAGCAGCTTGGCTGTCAGCAAAGAGACCCAGTACTTC. This encodes CASSLAVSKETQYF. The chain recombines TRBV5-1 with TRBJ2-5; no firm D call. Germline CDR1 SGHRS, CDR2 YFSETQ. This CDR3 has 14 amino acids. Trimming took off 0 bases at V and 3 bases at J, with 9 bases between the two ends.

This clonotype was detected many times. The gene calls are TRBV18 and TRBJ1-5; no definite D call. Germline values: CDR1 KGHSH, CDR2 LQKENI. V lost 4 bases, J lost 9 bases, and 10 bases lay in between. CDR3 size: 12 residues. The CDR3 region has the DNA TGTGCCAGCTCACTCACGGACGGGCCCCAGCATTTT. Amino acid sequence: CASSLTDGPQHF.

This sequence joins TRBV6-9 and TRBJ1-1; D not certain. Germline-derived CDR1 and CDR2 are MNHGY and SVAAGI. The CDR3 contains 15 residues. Trimming left V 2 bases short and J 0 bases short, with 10 bases between. This CDR3 is CASSYASRMNTEAFF. CDR3 DNA: TGTGCCAGCAGTTATGCGAGCAGAATGAACACTGAAGCTTTCTTT.

The sample holds many counts of this clonotype. The rearrangement uses TRBV28 and TRBJ1-2; no definite D call. Trimming left V 5 bases short and J 2 bases short, with 9 bases between. CDR3 length equals 13 residues. CDR1 and CDR2 (germline): MDHEN, SYDVKM. The CDR3 reads CASSESGNYGYTF. The DNA of the CDR3 is TGTGCCAGCAGTGAATCTGGGAACTATGGCTACACCTTC.

This clonotype came up many times. The CDR3: CASCPNAGRGETQYF. The CDR3 DNA reads TGTGCCAGCTGCCCCAACGCCGGGAGGGGGGAGACCCAGTACTTC. The J gene is TRBJ2-5, the V gene TRBV2, with 8 bases fitting TRBD2. CDR1 is SNHLY, CDR2 FYNNEI, per germline. V lost 8 bases and J lost 5; bases outside the gene matches: 13. The CDR3 sequence is 15 residues long.

This clonotype was counted between two and nine times. The rearrangement joins TRBV24-1 to TRBJ2-5; perhaps TRBD2 as D (5 bases). V lost 4 bases and J lost 4, with 15 bases in between. This CDR3 is 15 amino acids long. Germline lookup yields CDR1 KGHDR and CDR2 SFDVKD. The CDR3 here is CATSDPGEGRETQYF. The CDR3 nucleotides read TGTGCCACCAGTGACCCCGGGGAAGGGAGAGAGACCCAGTACTTC.

This clonotype occurred a few times. The chain combines TRBV30 with TRBJ2-2; no reliable D call. Per germline, CDR1 GTSNPN and CDR2 SVGIG (reference sequence). The V and J ends lost 2 bases and 4 bases respectively, with 11 bases between them. This CDR3 has 14 amino acids. DNA for the CDR3: TGTGCCTGGAGTCCTTCTCTGACCACCGGGGAGCTGTTTTTT. It yields the protein CAWSPSLTTGELFF.

This clonotype was seen just once. This rearrangement joins TRBV19 to TRBJ1-5; the match to TRBD1 covers 9 bases. The CDR3 is 15 amino acids. Germline V lookup: CDR1 LNHDA, CDR2 SQIVND (reference sequence). Unmatched junction bases numbered 7, after V lost 5 bases and J lost 5 bases. The CDR3: CASSLSTGGHQPQHF. The CDR3 region has the DNA TGTGCCAGTAGTCTTTCGACAGGGGGACATCAGCCCCAGCATTTT.

At least ten counts were recorded for this clonotype. The rearrangement joins TRBV20-1 to TRBJ2-5; D could derive from TRBD1 or TRBD2 (5 bases each). This CDR3 has 15 amino acids. The V gene lost 6 bases and the J gene lost 5 bases, with 22 bases spanning the gap. Germline V gene sequence: CDR1 DFQATT, CDR2 SNEGSKA (reference sequence). The CDR3 coding sequence is TGCAGTGCGGCCGACCTAGCCGTGGGGCGGGAGACCCAGTACTTC. It codes for CSAADLAVGRETQYF.

The rearrangement uses TRBV20-1 and TRBJ2-7, with D possibly matching TRBD2 (5 bases). Germline loops: CDR1 DFQATT, CDR2 SNEGSKA (reference sequence). The V end was cut by 6 bases, the J end by 5 bases, with 20 bases between. The CDR3 contains 14 residues. CDR3 amino acids: CSAPVAGALDEQYF. The CDR3 coding sequence is TGCAGTGCCCCGGTTGCGGGCGCTCTGGACGAGCAGTACTTC.

This clonotype was observed a handful of times. V is TRBV10-3 and J is TRBJ2-7; maybe TRBD1 (5 bases). Per the germline V gene, CDR1 is ENHRY and CDR2 is SYGVKD. CDR3 size: 14 residues. The ends were cut back, 6 bases at V and 3 bases at J, with 15 bases in the middle. CDR3 amino acids: CAIRAGSVNYEQYF. CDR3 bases: TGTGCCATCAGGGCAGGGTCAGTAAACTACGAGCAGTACTTC.

This sequence joins TRBV18 and TRBJ2-5; possible D gene TRBD1, 5 bases. Trimming shortened V by 8 bases and J by 1 base, and 11 bases separated the two germline ends. The CDR3 is 13 residues long. CDR1 KGHSH and CDR2 LQKENI come from the germline V gene. The CDR3 DNA is TGTGCCAGCCGACGGACACTCCAAGAGACCCAGTACTTC. Amino acids: CASRRTLQETQYF.

V is TRBV19 and J is TRBJ1-2, with unresolved D. Deletions cut 0 bases from V and 7 bases from J, with 12 bases between. The germline CDR1 and CDR2 sequences are LNHDA and SQIVND (reference sequence). The CDR3 consists of 14 residues. The CDR3 region has the DNA TGTGCCAGTAGTATAGACGGGCCTAGCGGTGGCTACACCTTC. Translation: CASSIDGPSGGYTF.